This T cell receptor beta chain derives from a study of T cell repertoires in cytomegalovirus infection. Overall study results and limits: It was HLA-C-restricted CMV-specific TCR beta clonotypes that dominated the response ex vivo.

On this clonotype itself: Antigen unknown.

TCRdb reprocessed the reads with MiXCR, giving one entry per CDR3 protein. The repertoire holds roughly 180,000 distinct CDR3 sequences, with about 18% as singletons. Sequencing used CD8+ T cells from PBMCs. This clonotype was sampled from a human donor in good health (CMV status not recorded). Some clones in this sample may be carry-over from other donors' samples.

The CDR3: CASSYRRQGSPSYEQYF. The CDR3 nucleotides read TGTGCCAGCAGTTACAGGCGGCAGGGTTCTCCTTCGTACGAGCAGTACTTC. This chain connects TRBV6-5 to TRBJ2-7, with D maybe TRBD1 (5 bases). Germline V gives CDR1 MNHEY, CDR2 SVGAGI. The ends were cut back, 2 bases at V and 4 bases at J, with 21 bases in the middle. The CDR3 is made up of 17 amino acids.